The source of this TCR beta chain is a study of shared clonotypes between healthy human individuals (TCRdb year 2020). Some background on the complete study: Three men and a couple of women, aged 18 to 49 years, made up the cohort. For each donor, three plates each were used for CD4 naive and CD4 memory, two plates were used for CD8 naive, and one plate was used for CD8 memory. To estimate repertoire size and how much clonotype sharing occurs between individuals, the study deeply sequenced the blood TCR repertoires of about 5 healthy adults. To increase sequencing depth and limit assay-specific biases, different laboratories used diverse techniques to prepare libraries and sequence TCR repertoires. Per donor, leukapheresis produced somewhere between about 0.9 and 9 billion PBMCs.

General findings and caveats noted by the study authors: Compared with non-shared clonotypes, the clonotypes found in all four sorted-subset donors had higher generation probabilities. When a few donors were compared, the shared fraction of clonotypes was about 5.4% for naive CD4, over 3% for naive CD8, 2.3% for memory CD4, and approximately 0.4% for memory CD8. Based on pairwise subsampling, the degree of clonotype sharing among donors was expected to be affected by sequencing depth. Sampling was restricted to blood, and TCR repertoires in tissue are likely to differ from TCR repertoires in blood. Naive subsets generally had larger estimated clonotype richness than memory subsets did. The small number of donors limited the genetic and exposure-history diversity represented. Even with the large sequencing depth, rarefaction of the sorted-subset datasets indicated that sequencing was incomplete.

Donors were healthy HIV-negative adults with no recently reported acute infections or vaccinations. Every donor was a Caucasian adult residing in Nashville, Tennessee, USA. CD4+ T cells were enriched by magnetic negative selection, after which naive cells were positively selected on CD45RA and the negative fraction was taken as the memory subset. Blood was obtained by leukapheresis, after which PBMCs were separated by Ficoll-Histopaque density gradient centrifugation and cryopreserved in liquid nitrogen vapor phase. Purity and quantity of every magnetically sorted T cell population were checked by analytical flow cytometry. Genomic DNA was isolated from every sorted fraction and measured by UV absorbance on a Nanodrop 2000c. The CDR3 holds 14 amino acids from the cysteine to the phenylalanine. Only the CDR3 DNA stays, 42 bases, in frame from base 1. V was cut back by 0 bases and J by 4 bases, leaving a gap of 10 bases between them. CDR1 SGHNT and CDR2 YYREEE are derived from the germline V gene (reference sequence).

Of note for this clone: What this receptor recognizes is not known. No base qualities exist here, and no much larger clone lies one base off it.

TCR CDR3 regions were amplified from genomic DNA by multiplex PCR using the deep immunoSEQ assay. Extracted genomic DNA from each cell subset was spread evenly across all wells of several immunoSEQ 96-well plates, with each plate serving as a replicate. For sorted subsets, each replicate PCR was loaded with around 220 ng genomic DNA, equivalent to 25,000 to 30,000 T cell genomes. Purified libraries were measured with a Qubit 3.0 fluorometer, size-checked on a Bioanalyzer 2100, and measured again with the KAPA Library Quantification kit. Each immunoSEQ 96-well plate was sequenced on its own single-read 150-cycle Illumina NextSeq 550 flow cell. Concerning the study's data processing: Because only junctional sequences without quality scores were contained in the immunoSEQ output, filtering matching that applied to full-length reads could not be performed. Sequences were annotated with PyIR, a Python wrapper for IgBLAST v1.9, using IMGT germline references to assign V/J genes and CDR3. Any read was removed if the V/J assignment was weak (E-value above 1e-6), the CDR3 was missing, or the read contained stop codons, out-of-frame junctions, or ambiguous translated residues. V3J clonotypes were defined as sequences sharing the same inferred V gene, J gene, and CDR3 amino acid sequence. The percentage overlap between two repertoires was calculated by dividing the number of shared unique clonotypes by the size of the smaller repertoire. Richness of each repertoire was evaluated using RTK rarefaction, the Chao1 estimator, and Recon v2.1 estimates of unobserved clonotypes. Generation probabilities for all TCRbeta clonotypes obtained by the gDNA method from several donors were computed using OLGA. Held by TCRdb, this immuneACCESS table contains in-frame sequences only and omits some clones. Under half of the omission traces to an unresolved V gene where checked; the cause of the rest is unknown. From that table come the V and J calls and clone size; the DNA was used to work out D and trimming. In all, the sample holds 1,500,000 or so clones, and 96% of those were seen once. Roughly 1.2% of the sample comes from the top ten.

The V and J genes are TRBV5-4 and TRBJ2-5; tentative D gene TRBD1, with 5 bases matching. The clonotype was recovered from a man aged 25 to 45 in good health. The sample consisted of naive CD4+ T cells sorted from blood. The cell subset or site label, as the study defines it: CD45RA+ positively selected. The CDR3 is CASSLEAGSETQYF. At the DNA level, the sequence is TGTGCCAGCAGCTTGGAGGCAGGGTCAGAGACCCAGTACTTC.